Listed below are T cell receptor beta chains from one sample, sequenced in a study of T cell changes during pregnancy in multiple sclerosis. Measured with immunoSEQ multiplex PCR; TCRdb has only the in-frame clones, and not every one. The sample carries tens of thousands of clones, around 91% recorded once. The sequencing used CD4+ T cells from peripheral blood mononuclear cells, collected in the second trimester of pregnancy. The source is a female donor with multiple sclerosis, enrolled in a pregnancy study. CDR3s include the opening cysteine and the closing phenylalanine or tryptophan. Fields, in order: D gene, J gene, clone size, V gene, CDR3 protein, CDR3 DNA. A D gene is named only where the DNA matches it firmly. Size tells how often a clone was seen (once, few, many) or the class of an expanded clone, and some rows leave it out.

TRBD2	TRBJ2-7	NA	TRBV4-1	CASSQDVLAGGMREQYF	TGCGCCAGCAGCCAAGATGTTCTAGCGGGAGGGATGAGGGAGCAGTACTTC
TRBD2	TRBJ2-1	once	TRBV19	CASSIGGTRSYNEQFF	TGTGCCAGTAGTATAGGTGGGACTAGAAGCTACAATGAGCAGTTCTTC
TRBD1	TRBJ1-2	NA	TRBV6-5	CASSYSGQGGYGYTF	TGTGCCAGCAGTTACTCGGGACAGGGTGGCTATGGCTACACCTTC
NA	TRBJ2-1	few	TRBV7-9	CASSRLGSGYNEQFF	TGTGCCAGCAGCCGCCTCGGTAGCGGCTACAATGAGCAGTTCTTC
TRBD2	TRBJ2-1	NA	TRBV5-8	CASSSSQRGYNEQFF	TGTGCCAGCAGTTCGTCCCAGCGGGGCTACAATGAGCAGTTCTTC
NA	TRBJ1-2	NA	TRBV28	CASSPLGAVGYTF	TGTGCCAGCAGTCCCTTGGGGGCCGTTGGCTACACCTTC
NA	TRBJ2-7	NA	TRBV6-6	CASSSPSLANYEQYF	TGTGCCAGCAGTTCCCCCAGCCTAGCTAACTACGAGCAGTACTTC
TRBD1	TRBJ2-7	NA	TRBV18	CASSPGQGVSYEQYF	TGTGCCAGCTCACCCGGACAGGGGGTCTCCTACGAGCAGTACTTC
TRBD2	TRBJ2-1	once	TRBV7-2	CASSLVGRAVDEQFF	TGTGCCAGCAGCTTAGTCGGGAGGGCGGTAGATGAGCAGTTCTTC
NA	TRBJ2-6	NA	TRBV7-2	CASSPSGGGAGANVLTF	TGTGCCAGCAGCCCGAGCGGAGGGGGGGCTGGGGCCAACGTCCTGACTTTC
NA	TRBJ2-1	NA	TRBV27	CASGSRGYNEQFF	TGTGCCAGCGGATCCCGGGGGTACAATGAGCAGTTCTTC
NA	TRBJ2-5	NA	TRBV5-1	CASSLRGFGEETQYF	TGCGCCAGCAGCTTGCGGGGGTTTGGGGAAGAGACCCAGTACTTC
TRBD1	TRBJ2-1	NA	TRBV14	CASSQDRKGAPLSYNEQFF	TGTGCCAGCAGCCAAGATCGAAAGGGGGCCCCTTTATCCTACAATGAGCAGTTCTTC
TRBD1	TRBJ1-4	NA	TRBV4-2	CASRRLQGADEKLFF	TGTGCCAGCAGGAGACTACAGGGGGCAGATGAAAAACTGTTTTTT
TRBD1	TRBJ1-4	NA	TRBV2	CASSDGTDLEKLFF	TGTGCCAGCAGTGACGGGACAGATCTTGAAAAACTGTTTTTT
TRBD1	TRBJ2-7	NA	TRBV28	CASSLSGTGGYEQYF	TGTGCCAGCAGTTTATCTGGGACAGGGGGCTACGAGCAGTACTTC
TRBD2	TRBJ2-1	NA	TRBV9	CASSVGGLAGVNEQFF	TGTGCCAGCAGCGTAGGGGGACTAGCGGGGGTCAATGAGCAGTTCTTC
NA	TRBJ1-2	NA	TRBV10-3	CAISEHTYGYTF	TGTGCCATCAGTGAACACACCTATGGCTACACCTTC
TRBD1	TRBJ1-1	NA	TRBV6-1	CASSSRQGTEAFF	TGTGCCAGCAGTTCCCGACAGGGGACTGAAGCTTTCTTT
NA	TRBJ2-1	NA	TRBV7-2	CASSLSSYNEQFF	TGTGCCAGCAGCTTGAGCTCCTACAATGAGCAGTTCTTC
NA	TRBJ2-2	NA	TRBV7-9	CASSLALQVTGELFF	TGTGCCAGCAGCCTGGCGTTACAGGTGACCGGGGAGCTGTTTTTT
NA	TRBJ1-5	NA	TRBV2	CASTVRREGIQPQHF	TGTGCCAGCACAGTACGACGAGAGGGCATTCAGCCCCAGCATTTT
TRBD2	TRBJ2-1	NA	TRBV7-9	CASRRRTSGSDEQFF	TGTGCCAGCAGAAGGAGGACTAGCGGGAGCGACGAGCAGTTCTTC
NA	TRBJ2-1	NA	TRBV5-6	CASSLPQGGNNEQFF	TGTGCCAGCAGCCTCCCGCAAGGGGGAAACAATGAGCAGTTCTTC
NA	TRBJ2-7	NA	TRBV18	CASSPGQLPEQYF	TGTGCCAGCTCACCGGGCCAGCTTCCCGAGCAGTACTTC
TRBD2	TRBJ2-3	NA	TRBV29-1	CSVIRVAGVDTQYF	TGCAGCGTGATTCGGGTAGCGGGAGTAGATACGCAGTATTTT
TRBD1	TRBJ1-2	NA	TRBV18	CASSPLPETGDGYTF	TGTGCCAGCTCACCCCTTCCCGAGACAGGGGATGGCTACACCTTC
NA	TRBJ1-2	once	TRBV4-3	CASSQTARGGNYGYTF	TGCGCCAGCAGCCAGACTGCTAGGGGAGGCAACTATGGCTACACCTTC
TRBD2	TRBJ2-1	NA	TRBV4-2	CASSQSTSSVYNEQFF	TGTGCCAGCAGCCAATCGACTAGCAGCGTCTACAATGAGCAGTTCTTC
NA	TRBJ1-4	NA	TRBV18	CASSPGLNEKLFF	TGTGCCAGCTCCCCAGGACTTAATGAAAAACTGTTTTTT
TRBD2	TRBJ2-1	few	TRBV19	CASTGLAGDDEQFF	TGTGCCAGTACGGGACTAGCGGGAGACGATGAGCAGTTCTTC
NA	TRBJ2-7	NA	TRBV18	CASSRDSLYEQYF	TGTGCCAGCTCACGGGACTCACTCTACGAGCAGTACTTC
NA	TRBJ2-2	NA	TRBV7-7	CASSLSNTGELFF	TGTGCTAGCAGCCTTTCTAACACCGGGGAGCTGTTTTTT
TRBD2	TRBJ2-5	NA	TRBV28	CASSSSLGTREETQYF	TGTGCCAGCAGTTCCTCCCTGGGGACTAGAGAAGAGACCCAGTACTTC
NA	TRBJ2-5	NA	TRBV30	CACTGDQGLKTQYF	TGTGCCTGTACCGGGGACCAGGGGCTAAAGACCCAGTACTTC